This is a list of T cell receptor beta chains from one sample in a study of identical twins. TCRdb passed the 5' RACE reads through MiXCR, listing each CDR3 protein once. The sample comprises about 890,000 distinct CDR3 sequences, 12% of which are singletons, and around 1.5% rests with the top ten. The same data also contributed to another study, on yellow fever vaccine responses in identical twins.

The sequencing input was PBMCs. The receptors were gathered from a woman in her late teens or twenties in good health. Both conserved end residues are part of each CDR3. D genes are given only for firm matches. Only part of the rows carry a size: once, few, many, or a class if the clone is expanded.

CDR3 length: 13
clone size: NA
V gene: TRBV5-1
J gene: TRBJ2-2
D gene: NA
CDR3 protein: CASSFYPGGELFF
CDR3 DNA: TGCGCCAGCAGCTTTTACCCCGGTGGGGAGCTGTTTTTT

CDR3 length: 14
clone size: NA
V gene: TRBV20-1
J gene: TRBJ1-1
D gene: NA
CDR3 protein: CSARGGIGGTEAFF
CDR3 DNA: TGCAGTGCTAGAGGGGGAATAGGGGGCACTGAAGCTTTCTTT

CDR3 length: 17
clone size: few
V gene: TRBV6-1
J gene: TRBJ1-2
D gene: NA
CDR3 protein: CASSESLWDGVKYGYTF
CDR3 DNA: TGTGCCAGCAGTGAAAGTCTTTGGGATGGGGTCAAATATGGCTACACCTTC

CDR3 length: 13
clone size: NA
V gene: TRBV2
J gene: TRBJ2-1
D gene: TRBD2
CDR3 protein: CAKGLAGVDEQFF
CDR3 DNA: TGTGCCAAGGGACTAGCGGGAGTGGATGAGCAGTTCTTC

CDR3 length: 15
clone size: NA
V gene: TRBV6-1
J gene: TRBJ2-3
D gene: TRBD1
CDR3 protein: CASRIGTGGPDTQYF
CDR3 DNA: TGTGCCAGCAGAATCGGGACAGGGGGCCCAGATACGCAGTATTTT

CDR3 length: 14
clone size: few
V gene: TRBV4-2
J gene: TRBJ2-5
D gene: TRBD2
CDR3 protein: CASSLAAGEETQYF
CDR3 DNA: TGTGCCAGCAGCCTCGCGGCGGGGGAAGAGACCCAGTACTTC

CDR3 length: 13
clone size: few
V gene: TRBV7-7
J gene: TRBJ2-3
D gene: TRBD1
CDR3 protein: CASARGRTDTQYF
CDR3 DNA: TGTGCCAGTGCTAGGGGGCGAACAGATACGCAGTATTTT

CDR3 length: 18
clone size: few
V gene: TRBV9
J gene: TRBJ2-2
D gene: TRBD2
CDR3 protein: CASSAGTSGGPNTGELFF
CDR3 DNA: TGTGCCAGCAGCGCCGGGACTAGCGGGGGGCCGAACACCGGGGAGCTGTTTTTT

CDR3 length: 16
clone size: NA
V gene: TRBV28
J gene: TRBJ2-5
D gene: NA
CDR3 protein: CASSLGWRGGEETQYF
CDR3 DNA: TGTGCCAGCAGTTTAGGGTGGCGAGGAGGGGAAGAGACCCAGTACTTC

CDR3 length: 15
clone size: NA
V gene: TRBV2
J gene: TRBJ1-1
D gene: NA
CDR3 protein: CASTSKRQENTEAFF
CDR3 DNA: TGTGCCAGCACCTCAAAACGACAGGAGAACACTGAAGCTTTCTTT

CDR3 length: 16
clone size: NA
V gene: TRBV5-1
J gene: TRBJ2-1
D gene: NA
CDR3 protein: CASSPGGGSSYNEQFF
CDR3 DNA: TGTGCCAGCAGCCCTGGGGGAGGAAGCTCCTACAATGAGCAGTTCTTC

CDR3 length: 15
clone size: NA
V gene: TRBV12-3/TRBV12-4
J gene: TRBJ2-7
D gene: TRBD2
CDR3 protein: CASSFMGGGLLEQYF
CDR3 DNA: TGTGCCAGCAGTTTCATGGGGGGAGGGCTTCTCGAGCAGTACTTC

CDR3 length: 16
clone size: many
V gene: TRBV5-1
J gene: TRBJ1-1
D gene: TRBD1
CDR3 protein: CASSSPGQKLNTEAFF
CDR3 DNA: TGCGCCAGCAGCTCCCCGGGACAGAAATTGAACACTGAAGCTTTCTTT

CDR3 length: 14
clone size: NA
V gene: TRBV27
J gene: TRBJ2-7
D gene: TRBD2
CDR3 protein: CASRSTSLSYEQYF
CDR3 DNA: TGTGCCAGCAGGTCGACTAGCCTCTCCTACGAGCAGTACTTC

CDR3 length: 13
clone size: few
V gene: TRBV28
J gene: TRBJ2-7
D gene: NA
CDR3 protein: CASSYRGPNEQYF
CDR3 DNA: TGTGCCAGCAGTTATAGGGGCCCGAACGAGCAGTACTTC

CDR3 length: 17
clone size: few
V gene: TRBV29-1
J gene: TRBJ2-2
D gene: TRBD2
CDR3 protein: CSAARPLAGGNTGELFF
CDR3 DNA: TGCAGCGCCGCTCGCCCGTTAGCGGGAGGGAACACCGGGGAGCTGTTTTTT

CDR3 length: 15
clone size: NA
V gene: TRBV20-1
J gene: TRBJ2-7
D gene: NA
CDR3 protein: CSARPPDSLWSEQYF
CDR3 DNA: TGCAGTGCTAGACCGCCGGACAGCCTTTGGTCCGAGCAGTACTTC

CDR3 length: 15
clone size: NA
V gene: TRBV5-5
J gene: TRBJ2-2
D gene: NA
CDR3 protein: CASSLFTVNTGELFF
CDR3 DNA: TGTGCCAGCAGCTTGTTTACAGTGAACACCGGGGAGCTGTTTTTT

CDR3 length: 16
clone size: few
V gene: TRBV2
J gene: TRBJ2-3
D gene: NA
CDR3 protein: CASSESAQEGTDTQYF
CDR3 DNA: TGTGCCAGCAGTGAATCGGCCCAGGAAGGCACAGATACGCAGTATTTT

CDR3 length: 14
clone size: NA
V gene: TRBV11-1
J gene: TRBJ2-7
D gene: NA
CDR3 protein: CASSSTMGVHEQYF
CDR3 DNA: TGTGCCAGCAGCTCGACTATGGGGGTGCACGAGCAGTACTTC

CDR3 length: 13
clone size: NA
V gene: TRBV4-2
J gene: TRBJ2-1
D gene: NA
CDR3 protein: CASSQGGPNEQFF
CDR3 DNA: TGTGCCAGCAGCCAGGGGGGGCCCAATGAGCAGTTCTTC

CDR3 length: 16
clone size: NA
V gene: TRBV10-3
J gene: TRBJ2-2
D gene: NA
CDR3 protein: CAISETLPEGTGELFF
CDR3 DNA: TGTGCCATCAGTGAGACCCTCCCCGAGGGAACCGGGGAGCTGTTTTTT

CDR3 length: 18
clone size: many
V gene: TRBV4-1
J gene: TRBJ2-5
D gene: TRBD2
CDR3 protein: CASSQESFGLAGVETQYF
CDR3 DNA: TGCGCCAGCAGCCAAGAGAGCTTTGGACTAGCGGGAGTAGAGACCCAGTACTTC

CDR3 length: 12
clone size: many
V gene: TRBV6-4
J gene: TRBJ2-2
D gene: NA
CDR3 protein: CASSDNTGELFF
CDR3 DNA: TGTGCCAGCAGTGACAACACCGGGGAGCTGTTTTTT

CDR3 length: 16
clone size: few
V gene: TRBV20-1
J gene: TRBJ2-1
D gene: TRBD2
CDR3 protein: CSARGRLAGDYNEQFF
CDR3 DNA: TGCAGTGCTAGAGGTCGACTAGCGGGGGATTACAATGAGCAGTTCTTC

CDR3 length: 13
clone size: NA
V gene: TRBV29-1
J gene: TRBJ2-7
D gene: NA
CDR3 protein: CSARGGLGYEQYF
CDR3 DNA: TGCAGCGCTAGGGGGGGTTTAGGTTACGAGCAGTACTTC

CDR3 length: 16
clone size: NA
V gene: TRBV11-2
J gene: TRBJ2-2
D gene: TRBD1
CDR3 protein: CASRPLGTGGNGELFF
CDR3 DNA: TGTGCCAGCAGACCCTTGGGGACAGGGGGTAACGGGGAGCTGTTTTTT

CDR3 length: 13
clone size: many
V gene: TRBV29-1
J gene: TRBJ2-7
D gene: TRBD1
CDR3 protein: CSVRQGAGNEQYF
CDR3 DNA: TGCAGCGTGCGTCAGGGGGCCGGGAACGAGCAGTACTTC

CDR3 length: 16
clone size: NA
V gene: TRBV4-1
J gene: TRBJ2-5
D gene: NA
CDR3 protein: CASSQDQDTGYETQYF
CDR3 DNA: TGCGCCAGCAGCCAAGATCAAGACACTGGTTATGAGACCCAGTACTTC

CDR3 length: 14
clone size: few
V gene: TRBV20-1
J gene: TRBJ2-7
D gene: NA
CDR3 protein: CSARSAQGSYEQYF
CDR3 DNA: TGCAGTGCTAGATCCGCACAGGGATCCTACGAGCAGTACTTC

CDR3 length: 16
clone size: few
V gene: TRBV19
J gene: TRBJ2-1
D gene: TRBD2
CDR3 protein: CASSIMAGALYNEQFF
CDR3 DNA: TGTGCCAGTAGTATCATGGCGGGAGCTCTCTACAATGAGCAGTTCTTC

CDR3 length: 19
clone size: NA
V gene: TRBV6-2/TRBV6-3
J gene: TRBJ2-2
D gene: TRBD2
CDR3 protein: CASSYRFLAGGQVTGELFF
CDR3 DNA: TGTGCCAGCAGTTACCGCTTTTTGGCGGGGGGGCAAGTCACCGGGGAGCTGTTTTTT

CDR3 length: 12
clone size: NA
V gene: TRBV24-1
J gene: TRBJ2-1
D gene: NA
CDR3 protein: CATRDRDNEQFF
CDR3 DNA: TGTGCCACAAGAGACCGGGACAATGAGCAGTTCTTC

CDR3 length: 14
clone size: many
V gene: TRBV6-1
J gene: TRBJ2-7
D gene: NA
CDR3 protein: CASSLLSRPYEQYF
CDR3 DNA: TGTGCCAGCAGCCTTCTCTCTCGCCCCTACGAGCAGTACTTC

CDR3 length: 17
clone size: few
V gene: TRBV28
J gene: TRBJ2-7
D gene: NA
CDR3 protein: CASSLSRGRVSSYEQYF
CDR3 DNA: TGTGCCAGCAGTTTAAGCAGGGGGAGGGTCTCCTCCTACGAGCAGTACTTC

CDR3 length: 14
clone size: few
V gene: TRBV5-1
J gene: TRBJ2-7
D gene: TRBD1
CDR3 protein: CASSAPGQPYEQYF
CDR3 DNA: TGCGCCAGCAGTGCTCCGGGACAGCCCTACGAGCAGTACTTC

CDR3 length: 15
clone size: NA
V gene: TRBV3-1
J gene: TRBJ1-1
D gene: NA
CDR3 protein: CASSPFGGQNTEAFF
CDR3 DNA: TGTGCCAGCAGCCCCTTCGGGGGGCAGAACACTGAAGCTTTCTTT

CDR3 length: 16
clone size: NA
V gene: TRBV20-1
J gene: TRBJ1-6
D gene: NA
CDR3 protein: CSAGRGTQHVNSPLHF
CDR3 DNA: TGCAGTGCTGGTAGGGGGACACAGCACGTGAATTCACCCCTCCACTTT

CDR3 length: 18
clone size: few
V gene: TRBV4-1
J gene: TRBJ2-3
D gene: TRBD2
CDR3 protein: CASSQDPGLAGSTDTQYF
CDR3 DNA: TGCGCCAGCAGCCAAGATCCGGGACTAGCGGGGAGCACAGATACGCAGTATTTT

CDR3 length: 15
clone size: many
V gene: TRBV5-1
J gene: TRBJ2-3
D gene: TRBD1
CDR3 protein: CASRRQGRSTDTQYF
CDR3 DNA: TGCGCCAGCAGAAGACAGGGCCGAAGCACAGATACGCAGTATTTT

CDR3 length: 13
clone size: NA
V gene: TRBV14
J gene: TRBJ1-6
D gene: NA
CDR3 protein: CASSQDMPGPLHF
CDR3 DNA: TGTGCCAGCAGCCAAGATATGCCAGGGCCCCTCCACTTT

CDR3 length: 15
clone size: NA
V gene: TRBV4-2
J gene: TRBJ2-5
D gene: NA
CDR3 protein: CASSPVLGGQETQYF
CDR3 DNA: TGTGCCAGCAGCCCTGTGCTAGGTGGACAAGAGACCCAGTACTTC

CDR3 length: 15
clone size: NA
V gene: TRBV3-1
J gene: TRBJ2-7
D gene: NA
CDR3 protein: CASSQAPLASYEQYF
CDR3 DNA: TGTGCCAGCAGCCAAGCCCCTCTAGCGTCCTACGAGCAGTACTTC

CDR3 length: 15
clone size: NA
V gene: TRBV14
J gene: TRBJ2-7
D gene: NA
CDR3 protein: CASSQAVGPNYEQYF
CDR3 DNA: TGTGCCAGCAGCCAAGCTGTCGGGCCCAACTACGAGCAGTACTTC

CDR3 length: 14
clone size: few
V gene: TRBV3-1
J gene: TRBJ2-7
D gene: NA
CDR3 protein: CASSQVGVKPEQYF
CDR3 DNA: TGTGCCAGCAGCCAAGTTGGGGTGAAACCCGAGCAGTACTTC

CDR3 length: 15
clone size: many
V gene: TRBV7-9
J gene: TRBJ2-1
D gene: NA
CDR3 protein: CASGLTMGAHNEQFF
CDR3 DNA: TGTGCCAGCGGGCTGACCATGGGGGCCCACAATGAGCAGTTCTTC

CDR3 length: 15
clone size: NA
V gene: TRBV12-3/TRBV12-4
J gene: TRBJ2-4
D gene: NA
CDR3 protein: CASSWGSSAKNIQYF
CDR3 DNA: TGTGCCAGCAGTTGGGGGTCCTCGGCCAAAAACATTCAGTACTTC

CDR3 length: 16
clone size: many
V gene: TRBV4-1
J gene: TRBJ1-2
D gene: TRBD1
CDR3 protein: CASSHPGQGGFYGYTF
CDR3 DNA: TGCGCCAGCAGCCACCCCGGACAGGGAGGATTCTATGGCTACACCTTC

CDR3 length: 15
clone size: few
V gene: TRBV28
J gene: TRBJ2-4
D gene: NA
CDR3 protein: CASSFEGGAKNIQYF
CDR3 DNA: TGTGCCAGCAGTTTCGAGGGAGGAGCCAAAAACATTCAGTACTTC

CDR3 length: 16
clone size: few
V gene: TRBV10-3
J gene: TRBJ2-5
D gene: NA
CDR3 protein: CAISEPGIEAWGTQYF
CDR3 DNA: TGTGCCATCAGTGAGCCCGGGATAGAGGCTTGGGGGACCCAGTACTTC

CDR3 length: 14
clone size: few
V gene: TRBV7-9
J gene: TRBJ2-1
D gene: NA
CDR3 protein: CASSLVNTYNEQFF
CDR3 DNA: TGTGCCAGCAGCTTAGTTAATACCTACAATGAGCAGTTCTTC

CDR3 length: 16
clone size: many
V gene: TRBV5-1
J gene: TRBJ2-2
D gene: TRBD1
CDR3 protein: CASSLEDRSLSGELFF
CDR3 DNA: TGCGCCAGCAGCTTGGAGGACAGGTCGTTGTCCGGGGAGCTGTTTTTT

CDR3 length: 14
clone size: NA
V gene: TRBV6-1
J gene: TRBJ1-1
D gene: NA
CDR3 protein: CASSDRMGLEQAFF
CDR3 DNA: TGTGCCAGCAGTGACCGAATGGGGTTGGAGCAAGCTTTCTTT

CDR3 length: 13
clone size: NA
V gene: TRBV19
J gene: TRBJ1-1
D gene: NA
CDR3 protein: CASSIEGSPEAFF
CDR3 DNA: TGTGCCAGTAGTATAGAAGGTAGCCCTGAAGCTTTCTTT

CDR3 length: 15
clone size: few
V gene: TRBV6-1
J gene: TRBJ2-5
D gene: TRBD2
CDR3 protein: CASRLLAGGAETQYF
CDR3 DNA: TGTGCCAGCAGACTTCTAGCGGGGGGGGCGGAGACCCAGTACTTC

CDR3 length: 16
clone size: NA
V gene: TRBV6-5
J gene: TRBJ2-7
D gene: TRBD2
CDR3 protein: CASSYPLAGGPNEQYF
CDR3 DNA: TGTGCCAGCAGTTACCCGCTAGCGGGAGGGCCGAACGAGCAGTACTTC

CDR3 length: 16
clone size: few
V gene: TRBV18
J gene: TRBJ2-1
D gene: TRBD1
CDR3 protein: CASSPTRDSYYNEQFF
CDR3 DNA: TGTGCCAGCTCACCTACCCGGGACAGCTACTACAATGAGCAGTTCTTC

CDR3 length: 15
clone size: NA
V gene: TRBV11-2
J gene: TRBJ2-3
D gene: NA
CDR3 protein: CASSLERGSTDTQYF
CDR3 DNA: TGTGCCAGCAGCTTAGAGCGGGGAAGCACAGATACGCAGTATTTT

CDR3 length: 14
clone size: NA
V gene: TRBV13
J gene: TRBJ2-2
D gene: NA
CDR3 protein: CASSPHLDTGELFF
CDR3 DNA: TGTGCCAGCAGCCCTCACTTAGACACCGGGGAGCTGTTTTTT